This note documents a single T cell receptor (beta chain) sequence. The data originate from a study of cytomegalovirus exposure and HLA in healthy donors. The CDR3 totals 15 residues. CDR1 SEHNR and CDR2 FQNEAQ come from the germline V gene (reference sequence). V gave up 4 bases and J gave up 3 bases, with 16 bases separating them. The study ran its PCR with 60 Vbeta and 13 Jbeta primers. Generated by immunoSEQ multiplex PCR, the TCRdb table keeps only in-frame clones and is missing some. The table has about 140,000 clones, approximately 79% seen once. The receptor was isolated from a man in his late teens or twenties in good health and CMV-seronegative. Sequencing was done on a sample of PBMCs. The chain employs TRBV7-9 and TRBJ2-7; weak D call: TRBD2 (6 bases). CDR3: CASSSYEEGDYEQYF. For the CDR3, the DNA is TGTGCCAGCAGCTCCTACGAGGAGGGCGACTACGAGCAGTACTTC.